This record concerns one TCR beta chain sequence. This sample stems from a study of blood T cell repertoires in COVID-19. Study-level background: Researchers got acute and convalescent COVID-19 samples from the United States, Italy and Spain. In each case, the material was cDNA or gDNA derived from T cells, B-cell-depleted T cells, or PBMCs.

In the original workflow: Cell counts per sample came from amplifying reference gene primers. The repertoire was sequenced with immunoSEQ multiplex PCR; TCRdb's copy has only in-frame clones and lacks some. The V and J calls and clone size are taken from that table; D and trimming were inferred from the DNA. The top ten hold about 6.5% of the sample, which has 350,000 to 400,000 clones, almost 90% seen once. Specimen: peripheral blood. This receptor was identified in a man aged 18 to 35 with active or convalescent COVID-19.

CDR3 bases: TGTGCCAGCAGCGCCCCCACGGGAGGGGGGGCCTACAATGAGCAGTTCTTC. Translating gives CASSAPTGGGAYNEQFF. This sequence joins TRBV9 and TRBJ2-1; 8 bases map to TRBD2. J was trimmed by 2 bases and V by 3 bases; bases with no gene match: 10. The CDR3 covers 17 residues. Per germline, CDR1 SGDLS and CDR2 YYNGEE. The variable domain in full, completed from reference TRBV9 and TRBJ2-1, reads DSGVTQTPKHLITATGQRVTLRCSPRSGDLSVYWYQQSLDQGLQFLIQYYNGEERAKGNILERFSAQQFPDLHSELNLSSLELGDSALYFCASSAPTGGGAYNEQFFGPGTRLTVL.